This T cell receptor beta chain is from a study of blood T cell repertoires in COVID-19. Study at large: The origin of the acute and convalescent COVID-19 samples was the United States, Italy and Spain. The cDNA or gDNA used as material had been derived from T cells, B-cell-depleted T cells, or PBMCs.

Authors' methods: Amplification with reference gene primers provided the estimates of nucleated cell counts. Measured with immunoSEQ multiplex PCR; TCRdb has only the in-frame clones, and not every one. The D gene and trimming were derived from the DNA, and the V and J assignments and clone size from that table. The table has approximately 100,000 clones, over 70% seen once. This clone showed up many times. This CDR3 is built from 17 residues. The V end lost 3 bases, the J end lost 7 bases, and 22 bases lay between the germline ends. Germline CDR1 is SEHNR and CDR2 is FQNEAQ (reference sequence). The receptor was isolated from a man between 65 and 79 years old with acute or convalescent COVID-19. Sequencing was carried out using peripheral blood. The V and J genes are TRBV7-9 and TRBJ2-1; maybe TRBD2 (6 bases). CDR3 DNA: TGTGCCAGCAGCTTCCCCCCCTCCGGGAGTACTCGGAATGAGCAGTTCTTC. Translated: CASSFPPSGSTRNEQFF.